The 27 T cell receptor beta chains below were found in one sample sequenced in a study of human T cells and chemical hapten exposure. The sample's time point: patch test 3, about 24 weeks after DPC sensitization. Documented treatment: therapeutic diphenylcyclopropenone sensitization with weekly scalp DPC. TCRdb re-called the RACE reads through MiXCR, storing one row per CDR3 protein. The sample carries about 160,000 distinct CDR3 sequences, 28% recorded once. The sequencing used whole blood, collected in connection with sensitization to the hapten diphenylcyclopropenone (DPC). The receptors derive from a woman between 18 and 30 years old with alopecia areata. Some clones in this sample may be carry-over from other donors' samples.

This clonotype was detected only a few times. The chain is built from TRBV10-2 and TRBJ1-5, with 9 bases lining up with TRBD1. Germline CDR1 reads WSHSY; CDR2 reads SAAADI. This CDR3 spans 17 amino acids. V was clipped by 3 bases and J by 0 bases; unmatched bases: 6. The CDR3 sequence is CASSDRDRGYSNQPQHF. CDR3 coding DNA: TGCGCCAGCAGTGATCGCGACAGGGGGTATAGCAATCAGCCCCAGCATTTT.

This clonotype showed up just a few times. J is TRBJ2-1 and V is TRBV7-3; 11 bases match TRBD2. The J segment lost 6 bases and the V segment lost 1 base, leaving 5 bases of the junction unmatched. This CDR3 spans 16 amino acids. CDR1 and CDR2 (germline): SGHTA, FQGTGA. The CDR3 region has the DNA TGTGCCAGCAGCTTAATTAGGCTAGCGGGAGGCAATGAGCAGTTCTTC. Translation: CASSLIRLAGGNEQFF.

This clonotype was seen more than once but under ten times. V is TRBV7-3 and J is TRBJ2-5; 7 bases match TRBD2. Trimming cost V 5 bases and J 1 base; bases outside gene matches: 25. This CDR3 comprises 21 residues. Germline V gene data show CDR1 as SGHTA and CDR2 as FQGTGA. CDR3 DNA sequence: TGTGCCAGCAGCGCCAGTCCTAGCGGAAGCTCCAATTTTAACCCCCAAGAGACCCAGTACTTC. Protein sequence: CASSASPSGSSNFNPQETQYF. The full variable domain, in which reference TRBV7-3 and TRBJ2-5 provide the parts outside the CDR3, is GAGVSQTPSNKVTEKGKYVELRCDPISGHTALYWYRQSLGQGPEFLIYFQGTGAADDSGLPNDRFFAVRPEGSVSTLKIQRTERGDSAVYLCASSASPSGSSNFNPQETQYFGPGTRLLVL.

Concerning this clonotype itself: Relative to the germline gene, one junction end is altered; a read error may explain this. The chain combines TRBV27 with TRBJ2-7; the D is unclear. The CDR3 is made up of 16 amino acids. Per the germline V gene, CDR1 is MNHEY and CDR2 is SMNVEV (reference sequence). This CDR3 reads CASSTPLDLLGGEQYF. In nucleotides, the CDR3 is TGTGCCAGCAGTACCCCGCTTGATCTCCTGGGTGGAGAGCAGTACTTT.

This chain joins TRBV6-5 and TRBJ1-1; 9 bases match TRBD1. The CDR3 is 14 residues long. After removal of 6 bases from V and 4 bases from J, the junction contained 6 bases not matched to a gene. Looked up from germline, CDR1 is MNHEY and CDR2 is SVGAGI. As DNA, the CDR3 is TGTGCCAGCAGAACGGACAGGGGAGGCACTGAAGCTTTCTTT. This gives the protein CASRTDRGGTEAFF.

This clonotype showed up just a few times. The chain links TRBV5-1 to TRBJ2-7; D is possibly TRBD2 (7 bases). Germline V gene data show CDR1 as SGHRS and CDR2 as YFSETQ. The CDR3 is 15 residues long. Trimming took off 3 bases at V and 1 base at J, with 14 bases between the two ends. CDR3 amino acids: CASSSGGGTSYEQYF. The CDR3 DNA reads TGCGCCAGCAGCTCGGGCGGGGGCACTTCCTACGAGCAGTACTTC.

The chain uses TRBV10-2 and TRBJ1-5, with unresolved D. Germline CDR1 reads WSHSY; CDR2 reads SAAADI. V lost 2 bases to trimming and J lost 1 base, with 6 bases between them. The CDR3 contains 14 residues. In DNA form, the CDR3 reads TGCGCCAGCAGTGAGAGTGGGAGCAATCAGCCCCAGCATTTT. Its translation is CASSESGSNQPQHF.

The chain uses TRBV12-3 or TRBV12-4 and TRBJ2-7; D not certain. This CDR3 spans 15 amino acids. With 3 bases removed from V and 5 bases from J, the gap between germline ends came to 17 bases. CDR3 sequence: CASSFFGLEPNEQYF. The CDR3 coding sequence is TGTGCCAGCAGTTTCTTCGGCCTAGAGCCCAACGAGCAGTACTTC.

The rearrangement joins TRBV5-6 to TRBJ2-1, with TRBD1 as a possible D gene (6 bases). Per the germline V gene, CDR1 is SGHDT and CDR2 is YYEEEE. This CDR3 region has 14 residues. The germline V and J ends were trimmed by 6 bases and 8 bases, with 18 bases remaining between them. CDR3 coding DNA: TGTGCCAGCACCCGCGAAGGGGGTATCGATGAGCAGTTCTTC. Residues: CASTREGGIDEQFF.

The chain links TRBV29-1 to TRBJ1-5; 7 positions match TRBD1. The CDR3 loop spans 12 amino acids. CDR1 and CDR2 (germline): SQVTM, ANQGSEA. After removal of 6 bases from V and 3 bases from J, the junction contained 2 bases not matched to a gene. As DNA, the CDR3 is TGCAGCGTAGGGGGCCTCAATCAGCCCCAGCATTTT. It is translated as CSVGGLNQPQHF.

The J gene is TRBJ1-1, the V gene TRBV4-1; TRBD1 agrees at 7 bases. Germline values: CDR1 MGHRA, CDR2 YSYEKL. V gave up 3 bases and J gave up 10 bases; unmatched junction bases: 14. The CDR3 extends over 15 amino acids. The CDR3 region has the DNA TGCGCCAGCAGCCACACTGGTTTAGGGGGCGTAGGAGCTTTCTTT. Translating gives CASSHTGLGGVGAFF.

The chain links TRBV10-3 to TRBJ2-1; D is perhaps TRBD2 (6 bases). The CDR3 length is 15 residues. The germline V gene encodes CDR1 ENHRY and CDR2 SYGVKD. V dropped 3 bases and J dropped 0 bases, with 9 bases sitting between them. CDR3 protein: CAISDHGSSYNEQFF. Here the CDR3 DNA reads TGTGCCATCAGTGATCACGGGAGCTCCTACAATGAGCAGTTCTTC.

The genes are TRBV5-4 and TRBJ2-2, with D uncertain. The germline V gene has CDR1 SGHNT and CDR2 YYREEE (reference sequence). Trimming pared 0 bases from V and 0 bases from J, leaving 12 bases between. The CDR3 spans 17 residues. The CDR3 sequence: CASSLEAASTNTGELFF. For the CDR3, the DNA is TGTGCCAGCAGCTTGGAGGCGGCCTCAACGAACACCGGGGAGCTGTTTTTT.

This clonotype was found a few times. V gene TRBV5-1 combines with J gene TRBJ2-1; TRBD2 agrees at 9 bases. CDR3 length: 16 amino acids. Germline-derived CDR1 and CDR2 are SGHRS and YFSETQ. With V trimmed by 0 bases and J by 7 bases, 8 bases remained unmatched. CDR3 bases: TGCGCCAGCAGCTTGGCCGCGGGAGGGGGGTGGAATGAGCAGTTCTTC. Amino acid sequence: CASSLAAGGGWNEQFF.

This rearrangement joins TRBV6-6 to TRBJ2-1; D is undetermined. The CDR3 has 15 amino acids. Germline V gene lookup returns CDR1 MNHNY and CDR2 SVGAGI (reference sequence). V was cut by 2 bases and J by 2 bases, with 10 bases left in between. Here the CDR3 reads CASSYTVSTYNEQFF. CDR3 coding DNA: TGTGCCAGCAGTTACACCGTCAGTACCTACAATGAGCAGTTCTTC.

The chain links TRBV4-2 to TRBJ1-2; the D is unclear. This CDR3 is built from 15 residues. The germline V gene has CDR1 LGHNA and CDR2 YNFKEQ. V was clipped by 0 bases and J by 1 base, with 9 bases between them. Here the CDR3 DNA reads TGTGCCAGCAGCCAAGAGCAGTCCAGTAACTATGGCTACACCTTC. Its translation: CASSQEQSSNYGYTF.

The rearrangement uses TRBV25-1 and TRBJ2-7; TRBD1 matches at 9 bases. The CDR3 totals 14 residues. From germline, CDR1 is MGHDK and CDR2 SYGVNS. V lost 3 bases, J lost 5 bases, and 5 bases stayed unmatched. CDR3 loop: CASSEGTGYHEQYF. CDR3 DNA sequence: TGTGCCAGCAGTGAGGGGACAGGGTACCACGAGCAGTACTTC.

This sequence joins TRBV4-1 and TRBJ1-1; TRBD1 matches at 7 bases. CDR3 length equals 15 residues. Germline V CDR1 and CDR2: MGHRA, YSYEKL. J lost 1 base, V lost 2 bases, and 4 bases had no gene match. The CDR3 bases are TGCGCCAGCAGCCAACACAGGGGAAAGAACACTGAAGCTTTCTTT. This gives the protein CASSQHRGKNTEAFF.

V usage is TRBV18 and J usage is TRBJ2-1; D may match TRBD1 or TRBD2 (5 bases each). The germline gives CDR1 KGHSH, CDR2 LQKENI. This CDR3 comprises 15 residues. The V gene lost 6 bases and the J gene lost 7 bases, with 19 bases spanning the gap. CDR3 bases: TGTGCCAGCTCCGTGGGCCGGGACGGATTAAATGAGCAGTTCTTC. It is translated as CASSVGRDGLNEQFF. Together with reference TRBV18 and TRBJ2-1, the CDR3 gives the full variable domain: NAGVMQNPRHLVRRRGQEARLRCSPMKGHSHVYWYRQLPEEGLKFMVYLQKENIIDESGMPKERFSAEFPKEGPSILRIQQVVRGDSAAYFCASSVGRDGLNEQFFGPGTRLTVL.

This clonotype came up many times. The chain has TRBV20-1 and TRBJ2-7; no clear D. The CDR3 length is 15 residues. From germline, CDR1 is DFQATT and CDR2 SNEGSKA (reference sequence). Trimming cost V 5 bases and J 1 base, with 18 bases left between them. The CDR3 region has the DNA TGCAGTGCTCGAAATGTCTATACGAATTCCTACGAGCAGTACTTC. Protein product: CSARNVYTNSYEQYF.

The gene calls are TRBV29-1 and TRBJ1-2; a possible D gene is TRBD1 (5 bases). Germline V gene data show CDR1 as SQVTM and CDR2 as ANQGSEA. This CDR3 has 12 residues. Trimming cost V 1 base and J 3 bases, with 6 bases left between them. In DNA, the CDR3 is TGCAGCGTTGAAGCCAGGGACTATGGCTACACCTTC. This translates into CSVEARDYGYTF.

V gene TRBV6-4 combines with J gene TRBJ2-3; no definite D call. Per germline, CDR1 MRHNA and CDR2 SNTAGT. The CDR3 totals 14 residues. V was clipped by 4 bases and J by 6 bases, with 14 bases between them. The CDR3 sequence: CASSGAEVGDTQYF. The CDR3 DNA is TGTGCCAGCAGTGGAGCAGAGGTGGGGGATACGCAGTATTTT.

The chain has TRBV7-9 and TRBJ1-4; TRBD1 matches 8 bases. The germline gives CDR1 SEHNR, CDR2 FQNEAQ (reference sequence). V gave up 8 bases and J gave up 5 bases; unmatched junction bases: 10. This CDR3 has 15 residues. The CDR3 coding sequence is TGTGCCAGCCACAGAGGAGACAGGGGAAATGAAAAACTGTTTTTT. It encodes CASHRGDRGNEKLFF.

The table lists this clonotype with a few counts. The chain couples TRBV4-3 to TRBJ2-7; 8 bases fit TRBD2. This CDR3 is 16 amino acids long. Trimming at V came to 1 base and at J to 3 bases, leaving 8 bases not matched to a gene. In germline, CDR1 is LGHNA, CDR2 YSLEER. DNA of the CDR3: TGCGCCAGCAGCCAAGTACTCTCAGCGGGAGACTACGAGCAGTACTTC. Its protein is CASSQVLSAGDYEQYF.

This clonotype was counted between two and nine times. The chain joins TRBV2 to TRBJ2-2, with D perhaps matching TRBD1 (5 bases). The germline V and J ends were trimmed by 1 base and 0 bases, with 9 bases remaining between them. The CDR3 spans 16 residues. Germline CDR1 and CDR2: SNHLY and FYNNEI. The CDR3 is CASSEGTPANTGELFF. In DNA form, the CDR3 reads TGTGCCAGCAGTGAAGGGACACCCGCGAACACCGGGGAGCTGTTTTTT.

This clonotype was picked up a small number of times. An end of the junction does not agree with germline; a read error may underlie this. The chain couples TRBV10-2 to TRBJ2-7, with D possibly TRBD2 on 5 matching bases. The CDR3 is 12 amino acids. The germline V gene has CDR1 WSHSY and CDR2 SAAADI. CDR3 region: CASSESQDSENF. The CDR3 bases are TGCGCCAGCAGTGAGTCTCAGGATAGCGAGAACTTC.

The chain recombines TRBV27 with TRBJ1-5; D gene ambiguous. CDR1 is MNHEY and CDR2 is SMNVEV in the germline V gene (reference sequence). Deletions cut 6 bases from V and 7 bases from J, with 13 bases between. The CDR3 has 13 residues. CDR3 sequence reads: CASSPAGSQPQHF. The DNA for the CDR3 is TGTGCCAGCAGCCCAGCGGGGAGCCAGCCCCAGCATTTT.